This record concerns one T cell receptor beta chain sequence. Its antigen is undetermined. TCRdb re-derived calls from the 5' RACE reads in MiXCR, one entry per CDR3 protein. The data show hundreds of thousands of distinct CDR3 sequences, roughly 18% seen once. These data are taken from a study of T-cell memory formation after mild COVID-19. Regarding the study as a whole: CD8+ contracting clones occupied EMRA, while CD4+ ones occupied mainly CM and EM.

The CDR3 loop spans 13 amino acids. V was trimmed by 8 bases and J by 2 bases, leaving 9 bases between them. CDR1 is MNHNY and CDR2 is SVGAGI in the germline V gene (reference sequence). V usage is TRBV6-6 and J usage is TRBJ1-4; no clear D gene. Material for sequencing was PBMCs or a T cell subset sorted from them (not recorded which). The TCR was taken from a man younger than 35 who had mild COVID-19 (a few samples of this study predate the infection). Cell type and time point are not known. The CDR3 protein is CASHLGTNEKLFF. The CDR3 nucleotides are TGTGCCAGCCACTTGGGGACTAATGAAAAACTGTTTTTT.